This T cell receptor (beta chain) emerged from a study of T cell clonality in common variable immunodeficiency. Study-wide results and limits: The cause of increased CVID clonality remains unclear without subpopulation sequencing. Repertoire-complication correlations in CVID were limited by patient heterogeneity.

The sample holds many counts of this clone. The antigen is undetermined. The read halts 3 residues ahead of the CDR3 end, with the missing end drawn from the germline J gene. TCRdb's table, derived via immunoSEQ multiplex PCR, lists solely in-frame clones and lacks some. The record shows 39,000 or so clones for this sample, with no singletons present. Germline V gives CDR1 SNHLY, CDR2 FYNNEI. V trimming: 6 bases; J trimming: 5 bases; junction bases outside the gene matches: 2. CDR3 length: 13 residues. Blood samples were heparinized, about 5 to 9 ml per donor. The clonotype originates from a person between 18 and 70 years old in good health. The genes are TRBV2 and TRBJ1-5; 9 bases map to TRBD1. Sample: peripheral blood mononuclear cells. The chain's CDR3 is CASRGQGDQPQHF. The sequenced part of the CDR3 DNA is TGTGCCAGCAGGGGACAGGGTGATCAGCCC.